Sequencing of this T cell receptor beta chain was carried out in a study of CD8 T cells in ankylosing spondylitis. Points from the study as a whole: A TCR beta motif of fewer than ten highly homologous variants seemed to mark ankylosing spondylitis blood.

This clonotype was picked up a small number of times. Its antigen is undetermined. V shed 0 bases and J 8 bases; nucleotides not matched to a gene: 11. The CDR3 has 16 residues. The V gene's germline CDR1 is SEHNR and CDR2 FQNEAQ (reference sequence). TCRdb used MiXCR to reprocess the 5' RACE reads, holding one entry per CDR3 protein. The sample lists about 340,000 distinct CDR3 sequences; 6.5% to 10% were seen once. Sequencing was done on a sample of blood, either unsorted or a sorted T cell fraction (not recorded which). The sequence came from a male donor with ankylosing spondylitis. The chain has TRBV7-9 and TRBJ1-2, with TRBD1 matching 8 bases. The chain's CDR3 is CASSLAAPGGVYGYTF. The CDR3, as DNA: TGTGCCAGCAGCTTAGCCGCTCCAGGGGGCGTTTACGGCTACACCTTC.